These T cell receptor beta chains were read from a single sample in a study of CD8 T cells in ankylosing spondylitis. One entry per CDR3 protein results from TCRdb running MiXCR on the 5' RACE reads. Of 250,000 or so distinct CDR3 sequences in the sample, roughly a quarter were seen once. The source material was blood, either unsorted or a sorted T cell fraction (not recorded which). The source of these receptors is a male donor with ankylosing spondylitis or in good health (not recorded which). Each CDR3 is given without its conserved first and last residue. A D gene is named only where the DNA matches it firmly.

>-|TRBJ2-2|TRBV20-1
SAPMGGGLGTGELF
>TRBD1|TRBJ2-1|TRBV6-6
ASRGTGVNEQF
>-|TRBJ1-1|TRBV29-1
SVSLHGGSTEAF
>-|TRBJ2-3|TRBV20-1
SAIRTDTQY
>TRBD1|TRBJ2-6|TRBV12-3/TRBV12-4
ASSPGTGSPGANVLT
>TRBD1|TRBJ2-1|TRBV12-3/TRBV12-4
ASSLKSGTGHNEQF
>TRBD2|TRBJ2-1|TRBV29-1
SVSLAGGPMNEQF
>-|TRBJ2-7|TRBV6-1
ASSEPPMSSYEQY
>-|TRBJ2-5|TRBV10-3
AISPNGETQY
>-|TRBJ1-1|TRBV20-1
SRSEDTEAF
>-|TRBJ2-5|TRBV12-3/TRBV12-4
ASTGTSETQY
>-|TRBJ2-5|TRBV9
ASSVSYRQETQY
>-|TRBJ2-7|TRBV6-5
ASSYAFPTYEQY
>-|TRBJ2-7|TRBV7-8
ASRGGGYYEQY
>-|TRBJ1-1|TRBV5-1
ASSFGVEAF
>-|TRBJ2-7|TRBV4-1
ASSPTSRTYEQY